A single sample gave rise to the 26 T cell receptor beta chains below, sequenced in a study of cytomegalovirus exposure and HLA in healthy donors listed by TCRdb under 2017. Library preparation was by the immunoSEQ multiplex PCR assay. TCRdb limited this immuneACCESS table to in-frame rearrangements with V and J called. A share of clones is missing; checked studies link under half to unresolved V genes, and the rest is unexplained. For this sample the table gives 200,000 to 250,000 clones, of which roughly nine tenths were detected only once. The ten largest clonotypes hold approximately 12% of the sample. Material: PBMCs. Receptor source: a man aged 18 to 29 in good health and CMV-seropositive.

CDR3 sequence reads: CASSLEGANYGYTF. In nucleotides, the CDR3 is TGCGCCAGCAGCTTGGAAGGGGCCAACTATGGCTACACCTTC. The chain carries TRBV5-1 and TRBJ1-2, with a weak D call TRBD1 (5 bases). Germline V CDR1 and CDR2: SGHRS, YFSETQ. This CDR3 region has 14 residues. Trimming shortened V by 0 bases and J by 2 bases, and 8 bases separated the two germline ends.

The chain couples TRBV6-4 to TRBJ2-2; possible D gene TRBD2, 6 bases. CDR3 size: 13 residues. Germline V gene data show CDR1 as MRHNA and CDR2 as SNTAGT. The V end lost 4 bases, the J end lost 6 bases, and 9 bases lay between the germline ends. Here the CDR3 reads CASSVGGAGELFF. As DNA, the CDR3 is TGTGCCAGCAGTGTTGGAGGGGCCGGGGAGCTGTTTTTT.

The chain joins TRBV6-5 to TRBJ2-7; 8 nucleotides align to TRBD1. V lost 6 bases, J lost 3 bases, and 10 bases stayed unmatched. CDR1 and CDR2 (germline): MNHEY, SVGAGI. The CDR3 is 15 amino acids. CDR3 in amino acids: CASRNLRTGLYEQYF. In DNA form, the CDR3 reads TGTGCCAGCAGAAATCTAAGGACAGGGCTCTACGAGCAGTACTTC.

This chain joins TRBV7-2 and TRBJ2-3; D is uncertain. Trimming took off 2 bases at V and 4 bases at J, with 4 bases between the two ends. The CDR3 has 12 residues. Germline CDR1 reads SGHTA; CDR2 reads FQGNSA. The CDR3 DNA follows: TGTGCCAGCAGCTTATTGGCAGATACGCAGTATTTT. Translated: CASSLLADTQYF.

This clone was observed a single time. The chain combines TRBV6-1 with TRBJ1-1; D might be TRBD1 (5 bases). Germline assignment: CDR1 MNHNS and CDR2 SASEGT. The CDR3 is 13 residues long. With 9 bases removed from V and 5 bases from J, the gap between germline ends came to 16 bases. The CDR3: CASPGREGTEAFF. In DNA form, the CDR3 reads TGTGCCAGTCCGGGGAGGGAGGGGACTGAAGCTTTCTTT.

V and J are TRBV11-2 and TRBJ1-3, with 10 bases lining up with TRBD1. CDR1 SGHAT and CDR2 FQNNGV come from the germline V gene. With 5 bases clipped from V and 2 bases from J, the junction kept 6 bases outside the gene matches. The CDR3 spans 16 residues. This CDR3 is CASSLETGGTGNTIYF. As DNA, the CDR3 is TGTGCCAGCAGCCTGGAGACAGGGGGCACTGGAAACACCATATATTTT.

V gene TRBV14 combines with J gene TRBJ2-1; TRBD2 agrees at 8 bases. Germline V gives CDR1 SGHDN, CDR2 FVKESK. This CDR3 contains 15 residues. Trimming at V came to 3 bases and at J to 6 bases, leaving 7 bases not matched to a gene. DNA of the CDR3: TGTGCCAGCAGCCAGCGGCTAGCGGGTGTCAATGAGCAGTTCTTC. This sequence encodes CASSQRLAGVNEQFF.

CDR3 DNA sequence: TGTGCCAGCAGCATGGGACAGGGTAACTATGGCTACACCTTC. As protein: CASSMGQGNYGYTF. The chain joins TRBV5-5 to TRBJ1-2; 9 bases agree with TRBD1. Losses at the gene ends were 4 bases for V and 1 base for J; bases not matched to a gene: 2. The CDR3 sequence is 14 residues long. The germline gives CDR1 SGHKS, CDR2 YYEKEE (reference sequence).

The chain employs TRBV4-1 and TRBJ2-1, with 10 bases fitting TRBD2. This CDR3 has 18 residues. Germline V lookup: CDR1 MGHRA, CDR2 YSYEKL. V dropped 1 base and J dropped 3; count of bases not matched to a gene: 9. The CDR3 reads CASSQGRAGGPFYNEQFF. The CDR3 DNA reads TGCGCCAGCAGCCAAGGTAGAGCGGGAGGGCCGTTCTACAATGAGCAGTTCTTC.

This clone showed up just a few times. The chain uses TRBV19 and TRBJ2-1; D unclear. Looked up from germline, CDR1 is LNHDA and CDR2 is SQIVND (reference sequence). The CDR3 runs 13 residues. V was cut by 4 bases and J by 4 bases, with 8 bases left in between. The CDR3 DNA is TGTGCCAGTAGTAGCCAGCTTTACAATGAGCAGTTCTTC. Encoded protein: CASSSQLYNEQFF. Drawing the rest from reference TRBV19 and TRBJ2-1, the complete variable domain is DGGITQSPKYLFRKEGQNVTLSCEQNLNHDAMYWYRQDPGQGLRLIYYSQIVNDFQKGDIAEGYSVSREKKESFPLTVTSAQKNPTAFYLCASSSQLYNEQFFGPGTRLTVL.

The J gene is TRBJ2-7, the V gene TRBV5-1, with TRBD1 identical over 9 bases. CDR3 length equals 12 residues. Trimming at V came to 4 bases and at J to 6 bases, leaving 2 bases not matched to a gene. Per germline, CDR1 SGHRS and CDR2 YFSETQ. The CDR3 DNA is TGCGCCAGCAGCCGACAGGGGGGCGAGCAGTACTTC. This encodes CASSRQGGEQYF.

The rearrangement links TRBV15 to TRBJ2-7, with 11 bases aligning to TRBD2. This CDR3 has 15 amino acids. The ends lost 5 bases at V and 3 bases at J; junction bases unmatched: 6. In germline, CDR1 is LNHNV, CDR2 YYDKDF (reference sequence). The CDR3 nucleotides are TGTGCCACCAGCTTCTTGGGGACTAGCGGCTACGAGCAGTACTTC. This translates into CATSFLGTSGYEQYF.

To note about this clone: Other DNA sequences of this sample code for an identical CDR3. The chain couples TRBV27 to TRBJ2-1; perhaps TRBD2 as D (6 bases). Trimming left V 2 bases short and J 3 bases short, with 8 bases between. Germline V gene sequence: CDR1 MNHEY, CDR2 SMNVEV (reference sequence). This CDR3 contains 14 residues. The CDR3 DNA is TGTGCCAGCAGTTTAGGGGGGAACTACAATGAGCAGTTCTTC. As protein: CASSLGGNYNEQFF.

The chain combines TRBV27 with TRBJ2-3; 9 bases are shared with TRBD1. V gave up 5 bases and J gave up 7 bases; unmatched junction bases: 7. The CDR3 sequence is 14 residues long. In germline, CDR1 is MNHEY, CDR2 SMNVEV (reference sequence). The CDR3, as DNA: TGTGCCAGCAGTAAACCGGGACAGGGATATACGCAGTATTTT. It specifies CASSKPGQGYTQYF.

This chain connects TRBV28 to TRBJ1-2; 8 bases align to TRBD1. The CDR3 length is 14 residues. Germline V lookup: CDR1 MDHEN, CDR2 SYDVKM. The ends lost 1 base at V and 7 bases at J; junction bases unmatched: 5. In DNA form, the CDR3 reads TGTGCCAGCAGTTTATCGGACAGGGCGGGTGGCTACACCTTC. This codes for CASSLSDRAGGYTF.

The chain has TRBV27 and TRBJ2-1, with D tentatively TRBD2 (6 bases). Germline values: CDR1 MNHEY, CDR2 SMNVEV (reference sequence). The CDR3 has 15 amino acids. Trimming left V 5 bases short and J 0 bases short, with 11 bases between. The CDR3 here is CASSTWEASYNEQFF. CDR3 bases: TGTGCCAGCAGTACTTGGGAGGCCTCCTACAATGAGCAGTTCTTC.

The chain couples TRBV30 to TRBJ2-7; 11 nucleotides align to TRBD2. V was clipped by 2 bases and J by 3 bases; unmatched bases: 6. The CDR3 consists of 15 residues. Germline values: CDR1 GTSNPN, CDR2 SVGIG (reference sequence). For the CDR3, the DNA is TGTGCCTGGAGTCCCAAGGGACTAGCGGACTACGAGCAGTACTTC. Protein product: CAWSPKGLADYEQYF.

This clone was seen a single time. This chain connects TRBV2 to TRBJ2-2, with 7 nucleotides matching TRBD1. The CDR3 sequence is 19 residues long. V shed 6 bases and J 6 bases; nucleotides not matched to a gene: 22. The germline CDR1 and CDR2 sequences are SNHLY and FYNNEI. The CDR3 here is CASRVNPTATGFNSGELFF. CDR3 in DNA: TGTGCCAGCAGAGTAAATCCTACCGCGACAGGGTTTAACTCCGGGGAGCTGTTTTTT.

This rearrangement joins TRBV28 to TRBJ2-5; D gene unclear. CDR3 size: 9 residues. Trimming pared 6 bases from V and 9 bases from J, leaving 5 bases between. Germline CDR1 reads MDHEN; CDR2 reads SYDVKM. The CDR3 DNA reads TGTGCCAGCAGCCCACCCCAGTACTTC. Translating gives CASSPPQYF.

The chain carries TRBV5-6 and TRBJ2-1; 7 positions agree with TRBD2. Looked up from germline, CDR1 is SGHDT and CDR2 is YYEEEE. Trimming cost V 0 bases and J 3 bases; bases outside gene matches: 0. The CDR3 has 14 residues. The CDR3, as DNA: TGTGCCAGCAGCTTGGGGGACTACTACAATGAGCAGTTCTTC. Protein sequence: CASSLGDYYNEQFF.

V and J are TRBV5-6 and TRBJ1-5; D not resolved. Trimming pared 2 bases from V and 3 bases from J, leaving 9 bases between. The V gene's germline CDR1 is SGHDT and CDR2 YYEEEE. The CDR3 runs to 14 residues. Here the CDR3 reads CASSFKGNNQPQHF. As DNA, the CDR3 is TGTGCCAGCAGCTTTAAAGGGAACAATCAGCCCCAGCATTTT.

The CDR3 reads CASSQADRDSNNEQFF. The CDR3 bases are TGTGCCAGCAGCCAAGCAGATCGGGACAGCAACAATGAGCAGTTCTTC. This chain links TRBV4-2 with TRBJ2-1; 7 bases are a match to TRBD1. The V and J ends lost 1 base and 5 bases, in that order; junction bases with no gene match: 8. CDR3 length: 16 amino acids. Germline CDR1 LGHNA, CDR2 YNFKEQ.

This rearrangement joins TRBV4-3 to TRBJ1-2, with a weak D call TRBD1 (5 bases). The CDR3 runs 16 residues. Germline V gene data show CDR1 as LGHNA and CDR2 as YSLEER. The V gene lost 4 bases and the J gene lost 7 bases, with 22 bases spanning the gap. The CDR3: CASSPRDDSPKGGYTF. The CDR3 nucleotides are TGCGCCAGCAGCCCCCGGGACGACAGTCCCAAGGGTGGCTACACCTTC.

This clone was seen once. The V and J genes are TRBV9 and TRBJ2-2; 8 nucleotides agree with TRBD1. V trimming: 3 bases; J trimming: 1 base; junction bases outside the gene matches: 5. This CDR3 is 16 amino acids long. The germline gives CDR1 SGDLS, CDR2 YYNGEE. The CDR3 region is CASSATGTGNTGELFF. The CDR3 DNA reads TGTGCCAGCAGCGCCACCGGGACAGGGAACACCGGGGAGCTGTTTTTT.

The CDR3 spells CSVVGTGSYEQYF. DNA for the CDR3: TGCAGCGTTGTAGGGACTGGGAGCTACGAGCAGTACTTC. The chain recombines TRBV29-1 with TRBJ2-7; the D gene is possibly TRBD2 (6 bases). Germline CDR1 reads SQVTM; CDR2 reads ANQGSEA. The CDR3 spans 13 residues. V lost 4 bases to trimming and J lost 3 bases, with 13 bases between them.

The sample holds a few counts of this clone. The rearrangement links TRBV5-4 to TRBJ1-2; tentatively, D is TRBD1 (5 bases). Germline CDR1 SGHNT, CDR2 YYREEE (reference sequence). V lost 4 bases, J lost 8 bases, and 12 bases lay in between. This CDR3 is built from 12 residues. CDR3 in amino acids: CASSPRDRGYTF. The CDR3 DNA is TGTGCCAGCAGCCCCAGGGATCGGGGCTACACCTTC.